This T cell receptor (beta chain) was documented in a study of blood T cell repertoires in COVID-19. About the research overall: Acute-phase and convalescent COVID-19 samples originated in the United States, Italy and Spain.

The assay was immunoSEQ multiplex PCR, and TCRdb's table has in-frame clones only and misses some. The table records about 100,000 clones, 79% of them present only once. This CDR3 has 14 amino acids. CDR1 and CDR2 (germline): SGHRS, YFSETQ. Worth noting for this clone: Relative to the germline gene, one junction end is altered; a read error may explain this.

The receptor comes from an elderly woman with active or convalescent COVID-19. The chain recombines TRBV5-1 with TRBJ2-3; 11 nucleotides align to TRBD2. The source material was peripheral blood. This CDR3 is CASSPTSGADTQYF. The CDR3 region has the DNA TGTGCCAGCAGCCCGACTAGCGGGGCGGATACGCAGTATTTT.